This entry describes one T cell receptor (beta chain). CDR1 SNHLY and CDR2 FYNNEI come from the germline V gene. The CDR3 is 14 residues long. V gave up 7 bases and J gave up 9 bases; unmatched junction bases: 9. The table came from immunoSEQ multiplex PCR; TCRdb's copy has only in-frame clones and leaves some out. This repertoire shows 240,000 or so clones, approximately 88% found once; its top ten account for 0.65% to 0.95%. The data were obtained in a study of blood T cell repertoires in COVID-19. Sequenced material: peripheral blood. The chain has TRBV2 and TRBJ1-6, with 7 bases fitting TRBD1. The TCR comes from a woman between 25 and 40 years old with acute or convalescent COVID-19. CDR3 residues: CASKGRGFSSPLHF. CDR3 nucleotide sequence: TGTGCCAGCAAGGGCAGGGGGTTTAGTTCACCCCTCCACTTT.